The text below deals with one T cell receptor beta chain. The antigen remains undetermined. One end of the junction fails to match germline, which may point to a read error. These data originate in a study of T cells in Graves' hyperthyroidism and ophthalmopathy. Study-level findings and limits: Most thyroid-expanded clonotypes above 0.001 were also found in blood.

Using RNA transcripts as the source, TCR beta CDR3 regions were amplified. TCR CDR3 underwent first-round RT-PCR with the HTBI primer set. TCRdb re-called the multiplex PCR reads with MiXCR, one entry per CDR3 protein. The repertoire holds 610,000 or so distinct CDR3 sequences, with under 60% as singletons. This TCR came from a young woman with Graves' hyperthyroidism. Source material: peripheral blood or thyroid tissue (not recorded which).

CDR3 region: CANSQRGKKSYGYTF. Written as DNA, the CDR3 is TGCGCCAACAGCCAACGGGGTAAAAAGAGCTATGGCTACACCTTC. The chain uses TRBV7-2 and TRBJ1-2; no definite D call. Germline-derived CDR1 and CDR2 are SGHTA and FQGNSA. This CDR3 has 15 amino acids.